Below, 8 T cell receptor beta chains from the same sample are listed, as sequenced in a study of T cell repertoires in cytomegalovirus infection. TCRdb processed the reads anew with MiXCR; each CDR3 protein has one entry. The sample contains nearly 650,000 distinct CDR3 sequences, 24% of which appear only once. Sequenced sample: CD8+ T cells from PBMCs. The source of these receptors is a human donor in good health (CMV status not recorded). Some clones in this sample may be carry-over from other donors' samples.

In DNA, the CDR3 is TGTGCCAGCAGATCGGGGAAGAACACTGAAGCTTTCTTT. It translates to CASRSGKNTEAFF. The chain links TRBV25-1 to TRBJ1-1; D gene unclear. V was cut by 6 bases and J by 1 base, with 9 bases left in between. Germline CDR1 MGHDK, CDR2 SYGVNS. The CDR3 has 13 residues. Full variable domain (outside the CDR3, taken from reference TRBV25-1 and TRBJ1-1): EADIYQTPRYLVIGTGKKITLECSQTMGHDKMYWYQQDPGMELHLIHYSYGVNSTEKGDLSSESTVSRIRTEHFPLTLESARPSHTSQYLCASRSGKNTEAFFGQGTRLTVV.

This clonotype was observed a handful of times. An end of the junction differs from the germline gene, which may be a read error. The chain is built from TRBV7-9 and TRBJ2-1; D not resolved. The CDR3 extends over 12 amino acids. Germline CDR1 reads SEHNR; CDR2 reads FQNEAQ (reference sequence). The CDR3 nucleotides are TGTGCCAGCAGCTTAGCGCAACCGAGTAGTCTCTTC. This sequence encodes CASSLAQPSSLF.

This chain joins TRBV28 and TRBJ2-4, with TRBD1 matching 8 bases. This CDR3 has 14 residues. CDR1 is MDHEN and CDR2 is SYDVKM in the germline V gene. With V trimmed by 5 bases and J by 4 bases, 4 bases remained unmatched. CDR3 nucleotide sequence: TGTGCCAGCAGTGACCGGACAGGGAAAAACATTCAGTACTTC. Its protein is CASSDRTGKNIQYF.

The sample holds many counts of this clonotype. The chain employs TRBV7-8 and TRBJ2-1; D tentatively reads TRBD1 or TRBD2 (5 bases each). Per germline, CDR1 SGHVS and CDR2 FQNEAQ. Trimming cost V 6 bases and J 12 bases, with 18 bases left between them. CDR3 length: 13 residues. CDR3 bases: TGTGCCAGCAGACCAGGGACCGATGTAGGGCAGTTCTTC. This sequence encodes CASRPGTDVGQFF.

The rearrangement uses TRBV24-1 and TRBJ2-1; 8 bases are a match to TRBD1. Germline V lookup: CDR1 KGHDR, CDR2 SFDVKD. This CDR3 comprises 17 residues. The ends lost 4 bases at V and 7 bases at J; junction bases unmatched: 14. The CDR3 DNA reads as TGTGCCACCAGTGACCCTCGACAGGGGCGGACTTTTAATGAGCAGTTCTTC. Its protein product is CATSDPRQGRTFNEQFF.

V usage is TRBV2 and J usage is TRBJ1-2; 8 bases map to TRBD1. Germline trimming cut 7 bases from V and 7 bases from J; bases unmatched to any gene: 14. CDR3 size: 15 residues. Germline values: CDR1 SNHLY, CDR2 FYNNEI. This CDR3 is CASKSTGEFFSGYTF. Written as DNA, the CDR3 is TGTGCCAGCAAGTCGACAGGGGAATTCTTCAGTGGCTACACCTTC.

This clonotype has ten or more counts. The chain is built from TRBV12-5 and TRBJ1-5; 8 positions match TRBD1. CDR1 is LGHNT, CDR2 FRNRAP, per germline. The ends lost 2 bases at V and 1 base at J; junction bases unmatched: 4. The CDR3 contains 16 residues. The CDR3 nucleotides are TGTGCTAGTGGTTTGCAGAACAGGGGGAGCAATCAGCCCCAGCATTTT. Translating gives CASGLQNRGSNQPQHF.

This clonotype was detected only a few times. Sequence at one end of the junction differs from germline and may be a read error. The chain has TRBV6-2 or TRBV6-3 and TRBJ2-1, with a tentative D call TRBD2 (6 bases). This CDR3 spans 12 amino acids. Germline CDR1 is MNHEY and CDR2 is SVGEGT. The DNA for the CDR3 is TGTGCCAGCAGTTACTCGACGTATGGGGGGTCCTTC. Its translation is CASSYSTYGGSF.